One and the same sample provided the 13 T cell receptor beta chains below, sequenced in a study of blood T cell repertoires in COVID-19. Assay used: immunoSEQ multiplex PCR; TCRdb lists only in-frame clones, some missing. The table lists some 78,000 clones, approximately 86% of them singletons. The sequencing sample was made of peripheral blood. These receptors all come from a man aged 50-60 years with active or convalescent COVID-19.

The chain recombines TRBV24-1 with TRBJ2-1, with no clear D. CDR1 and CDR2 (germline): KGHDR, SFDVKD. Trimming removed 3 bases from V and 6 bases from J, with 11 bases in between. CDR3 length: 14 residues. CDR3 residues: CATSDRGQPNEQFF. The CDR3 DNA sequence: TGTGCCACCAGTGATCGCGGTCAGCCCAATGAGCAGTTCTTC.

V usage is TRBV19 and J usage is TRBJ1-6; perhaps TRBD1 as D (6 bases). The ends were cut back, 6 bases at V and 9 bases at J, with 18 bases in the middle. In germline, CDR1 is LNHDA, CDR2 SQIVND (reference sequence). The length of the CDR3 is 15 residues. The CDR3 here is CASRPQTGRGSPLHF. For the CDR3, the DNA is TGTGCCAGTAGGCCTCAGACAGGCCGGGGTTCACCCCTCCACTTT. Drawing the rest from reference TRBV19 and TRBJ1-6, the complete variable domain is DGGITQSPKYLFRKEGQNVTLSCEQNLNHDAMYWYRQDPGQGLRLIYYSQIVNDFQKGDIAEGYSVSREKKESFPLTVTSAQKNPTAFYLCASRPQTGRGSPLHFGNGTRLTVT.

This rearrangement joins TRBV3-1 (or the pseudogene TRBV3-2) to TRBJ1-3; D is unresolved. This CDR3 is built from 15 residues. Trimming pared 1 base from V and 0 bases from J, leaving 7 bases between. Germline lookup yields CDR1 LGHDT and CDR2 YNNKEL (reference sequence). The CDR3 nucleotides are TGTGCCAGCAGCCAAGTTAAGAGCTCTGGAAACACCATATATTTT. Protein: CASSQVKSSGNTIYF.

The CDR3 region is CAISGETNPGGPITKNIQYF. DNA for the CDR3: TGTGCCATCAGTGGTGAAACTAACCCCGGGGGACCCATAACGAAAAACATTCAGTACTTC. The genes are TRBV10-3 and TRBJ2-4; tentatively, D is TRBD2 (6 bases). The V end lost 4 bases, the J end lost 4 bases, and 29 bases lay between the germline ends. The CDR3 covers 20 residues. Germline loops: CDR1 ENHRY, CDR2 SYGVKD.

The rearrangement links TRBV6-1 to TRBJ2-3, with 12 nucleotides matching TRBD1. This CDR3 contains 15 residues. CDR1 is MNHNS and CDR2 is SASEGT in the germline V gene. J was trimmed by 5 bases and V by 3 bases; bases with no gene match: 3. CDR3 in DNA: TGTGCCAGCAGTGAGGGACAGGGGGCGGTAGATACGCAGTATTTT. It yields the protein CASSEGQGAVDTQYF.

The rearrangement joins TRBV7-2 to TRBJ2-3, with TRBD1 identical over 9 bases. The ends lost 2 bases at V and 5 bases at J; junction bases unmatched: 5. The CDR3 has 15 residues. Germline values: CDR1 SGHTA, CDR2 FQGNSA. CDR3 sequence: CASSLFGTGIDTQYF. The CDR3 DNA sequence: TGTGCCAGCAGCTTATTCGGGACAGGGATAGATACGCAGTATTTT.

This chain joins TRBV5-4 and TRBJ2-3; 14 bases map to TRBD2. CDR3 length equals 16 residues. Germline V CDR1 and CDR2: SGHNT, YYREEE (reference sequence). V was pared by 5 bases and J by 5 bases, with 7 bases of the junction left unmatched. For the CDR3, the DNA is TGTGCCAGCAGACCGGGACTAGCGGGGGCGGGAGATACGCAGTATTTT. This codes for CASRPGLAGAGDTQYF.

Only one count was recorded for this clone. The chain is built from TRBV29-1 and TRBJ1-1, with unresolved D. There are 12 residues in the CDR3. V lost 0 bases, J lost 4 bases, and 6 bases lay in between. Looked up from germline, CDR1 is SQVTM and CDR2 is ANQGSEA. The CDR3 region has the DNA TGCAGCGTTGAAGAAGGAGGCACTGAAGCTTTCTTT. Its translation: CSVEEGGTEAFF.

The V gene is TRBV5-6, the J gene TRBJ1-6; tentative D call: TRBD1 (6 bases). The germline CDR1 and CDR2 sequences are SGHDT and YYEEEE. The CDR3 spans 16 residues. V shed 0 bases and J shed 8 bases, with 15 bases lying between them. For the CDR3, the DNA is TGTGCCAGCAGCTTGGGGTCAGGGGTAGGGGATTCACCCCTCCACTTT. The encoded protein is CASSLGSGVGDSPLHF.

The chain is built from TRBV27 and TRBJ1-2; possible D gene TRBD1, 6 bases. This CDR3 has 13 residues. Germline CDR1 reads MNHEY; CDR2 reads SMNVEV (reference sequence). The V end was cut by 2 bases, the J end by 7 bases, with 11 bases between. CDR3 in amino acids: CASSLVGGGGYTF. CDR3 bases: TGTGCCAGCAGTTTAGTAGGGGGTGGTGGCTACACCTTC.

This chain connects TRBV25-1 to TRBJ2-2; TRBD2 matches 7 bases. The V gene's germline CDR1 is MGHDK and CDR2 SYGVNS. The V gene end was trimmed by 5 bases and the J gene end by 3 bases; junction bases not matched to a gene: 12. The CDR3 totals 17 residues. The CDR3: CASSFPRGVGDTGELFF. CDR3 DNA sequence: TGTGCCAGCAGTTTCCCCCGGGGGGTAGGGGACACCGGGGAGCTGTTTTTT.

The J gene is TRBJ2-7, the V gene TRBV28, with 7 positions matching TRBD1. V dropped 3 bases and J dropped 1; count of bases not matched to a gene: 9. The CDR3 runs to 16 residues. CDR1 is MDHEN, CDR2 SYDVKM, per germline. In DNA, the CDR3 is TGTGCCAGCAGTTTCGGGACAGCTAGACTTTCCTACGAGCAGTACGTC. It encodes CASSFGTARLSYEQYV.

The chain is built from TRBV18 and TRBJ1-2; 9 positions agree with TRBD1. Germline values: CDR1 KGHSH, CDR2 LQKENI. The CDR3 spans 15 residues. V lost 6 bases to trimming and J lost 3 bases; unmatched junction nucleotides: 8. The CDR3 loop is CASSAGTGLDYGYTF. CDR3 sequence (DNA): TGTGCCAGCTCCGCCGGGACAGGGCTGGACTATGGCTACACCTTC.